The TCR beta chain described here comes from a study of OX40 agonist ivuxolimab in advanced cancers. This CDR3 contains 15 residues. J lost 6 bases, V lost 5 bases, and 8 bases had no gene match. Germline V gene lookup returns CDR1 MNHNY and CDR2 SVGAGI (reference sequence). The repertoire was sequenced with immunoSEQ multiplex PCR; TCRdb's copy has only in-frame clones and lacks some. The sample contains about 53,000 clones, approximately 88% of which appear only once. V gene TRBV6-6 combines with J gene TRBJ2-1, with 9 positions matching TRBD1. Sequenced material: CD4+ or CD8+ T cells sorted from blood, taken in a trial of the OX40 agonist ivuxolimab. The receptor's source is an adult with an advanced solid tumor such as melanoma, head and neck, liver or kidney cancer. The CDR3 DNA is TGTGCCAGCAGTCGCCCGGGACAGGGTTTCAATGAGCAGTTCTTC. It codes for CASSRPGQGFNEQFF.